The clone carrying this TCR beta chain appeared a few times. Its antigen is undetermined. 5'RACE template switching produced TCR cDNA carrying a universal primer site and UMIs. In TCRdb, the 5' RACE reads were re-called with MiXCR into one record per CDR3 protein. Among about 320,000 distinct CDR3 sequences, roughly an eighth were seen once, and the ten largest hold 3.2%. These data are taken from a study of T cells after yellow fever vaccination. Study conclusions and caveats: Boosting was followed by the reappearance of most primary-vaccination clones (roughly 96% CD4, 88% CD8).

The source material was CD4+ T cells sorted from PBMCs, sampled 15 days after the yellow fever booster vaccination. The receptor's source is a man younger than 35 who received the YFV17D yellow fever vaccine.

CDR3 sequence: CATSDTSSTDTQYF. The CDR3 DNA is TGTGCCACCAGTGACACCTCTAGCACAGATACGCAGTATTTT. The chain links TRBV24-1 to TRBJ2-3; D is undetermined. Trimming shortened V by 4 bases and J by 0 bases, and 7 bases separated the two germline ends. Per the germline V gene, CDR1 is KGHDR and CDR2 is SFDVKD. This CDR3 is 14 amino acids long.